This entry lists 5 T cell receptor beta chains sequenced from one sample in a study of control samples from healthy donors and cancer patients. The data were produced by immunoSEQ multiplex PCR, yet TCRdb's version contains in-frame clones alone and is incomplete. The data contain some 130,000 clones, 80% to 95% of them singletons. Sequenced material: blood. These receptors were collected from a man aged 18 to 30 in good health.

The chain joins TRBV20-1 to TRBJ1-2, with TRBD1 as a possible D gene (6 bases). The CDR3 covers 13 residues. From germline, CDR1 is DFQATT and CDR2 SNEGSKA (reference sequence). V shed 6 bases and J shed 3 bases, with 14 bases lying between them. The CDR3 is CSASTGYDYGYTF. The CDR3 region has the DNA TGCAGTGCCAGTACAGGGTATGACTATGGCTACACCTTC.

The V gene is TRBV6-2 or TRBV6-3, the J gene TRBJ2-5, with no clear D. Germline-derived CDR1 and CDR2 are MNHEY and SVGEGT. The V end lost 5 bases, the J end lost 4 bases, and 5 bases lay between the germline ends. The CDR3 loop spans 11 amino acids. The CDR3 spells CASSKRETQYF. CDR3 DNA sequence: TGTGCCAGCAGTAAAAGAGAGACCCAGTACTTC.

V gene TRBV18 combines with J gene TRBJ1-4, with TRBD1 matching 8 bases. The CDR3 runs 13 residues. Per the germline V gene, CDR1 is KGHSH and CDR2 is LQKENI. Trimming cost V 6 bases and J 6 bases; bases outside gene matches: 3. The DNA for the CDR3 is TGTGCCAGCTCTCCGGACAGGGATGAAAAACTGTTTTTT. It is translated as CASSPDRDEKLFF.

Only one count was recorded for this clone. The V gene is TRBV11-2, the J gene TRBJ1-2, with TRBD1 identical over 10 bases. From germline, CDR1 is SGHAT and CDR2 FQNNGV. The trim removed 5 bases at V and 2 bases at J, leaving 2 bases unmatched. This CDR3 is built from 14 residues. Written as DNA, the CDR3 is TGTGCCAGCAGCCGGACAGGGGGGAACTATGGCTACACCTTC. Its protein is CASSRTGGNYGYTF.

V usage is TRBV4-1 and J usage is TRBJ2-2; no clear D gene. The germline CDR1 and CDR2 sequences are MGHRA and YSYEKL. This CDR3 contains 11 residues. The V end lost 1 base, the J end lost 8 bases, and 2 bases lay between the germline ends. The CDR3: CASSQGGELFF. CDR3 in DNA: TGCGCCAGCAGCCAAGGAGGGGAGCTGTTTTTT.